Below, one TCR beta chain is given with its context. The antigen remains unidentified. At least 6.5 million PBMCs were isolated per sample. For the second PCR, which ran for 7 to 11 cycles, a sample-barcoded 5' primer and a J-beta primer mix were used. Every individual sample yielded 3 million or more paired-end reads (each containing CDR3). TCRdb passed the 5' RACE reads through MiXCR, listing each CDR3 protein once. This sample has 1.5 million to 2 million distinct CDR3 sequences, with roughly 50% found just once. The sample comes from a study of blood T cells in healthy people across ages. Regarding the study as a whole: Unsorted PBMC input precluded a conclusive naive versus antigen-experienced comparison.

Germline values: CDR1 MGHRA, CDR2 YSYEKL. The trim removed 7 bases at V and 0 bases at J, leaving 8 bases unmatched. The CDR3 totals 16 residues. The clonotype originates from a woman in her thirties or forties in good health. The V and J genes are TRBV4-1 and TRBJ2-5; 10 positions agree with TRBD2. Sequencing used blood. The CDR3 region is CASTTTSGEYQETQYF. The CDR3 nucleotides are TGCGCCAGCACAACAACTAGCGGGGAGTACCAAGAGACCCAGTACTTC.